A selection of T cell receptor beta chains follows, all from one sample in a study of spatial heterogeneity in lung cancer. One entry per CDR3 protein results from TCRdb running MiXCR on the 5' RACE reads. Among roughly 120,000 distinct CDR3 sequences, more than 10% were seen once, and the ten largest hold 24%. Sequenced here: PBMCs, sampled at follow-up. These receptors originate from a female donor with early-stage non-small cell lung cancer. CDR3s include the opening cysteine and the closing phenylalanine or tryptophan.

v_gene	j_gene	CDR3aa
TRBV29-1	TRBJ2-1	CSVEDRSADEQFF
TRBV30	TRBJ2-1	CAWSVFRYNEQFF
TRBV7-2	TRBJ2-5	CASSSPRPFPKETQYF
TRBV12-3/TRBV12-4	TRBJ2-7	CASRDRRGEQYF
TRBV6-6	TRBJ1-4	CASSSKYEGNREKLFF
TRBV11-2	TRBJ2-3	CASSLVPGGLTDTQYF
TRBV7-9	TRBJ1-6	CASSLDPNSPLHF
TRBV10-3	TRBJ1-2	CAISGREDSYGYTF
TRBV19	TRBJ2-3	CASSTGLAGGTDTQYF
TRBV29-1	TRBJ2-3	CSVFGSTTDTQYF
TRBV18	TRBJ1-5	CASSPREGAYSNQPQHF
TRBV27	TRBJ2-2	CASSLEGRGTGELFF
TRBV28	TRBJ2-3	CASSLSAFTGTSGHTDTQYF
TRBV12-3/TRBV12-4	TRBJ2-5	CASSFYQYQETQYF
TRBV2	TRBJ1-6	CASSVTVYNSPLHF
TRBV18	TRBJ2-1	CASSPPAGAYEQFF
TRBV6-5	TRBJ2-4	CASSYSRLLAKNIQYF
TRBV24-1	TRBJ2-3	CATQGGRDGDTQYF
TRBV10-3	TRBJ2-7	CAISESLEKYEQYF
TRBV19	TRBJ1-5	CASSTRTGFNQPQHF
TRBV11-3	TRBJ1-1	CATKGKGSTEAFF
TRBV2	TRBJ2-1	CASSGQAGGEQFF
TRBV5-1	TRBJ1-2	CASSLALQGGYTF
TRBV28	TRBJ2-7	CVSSAPGQGILSEQYF
TRBV7-6	TRBJ2-1	CASSPETGGLSNEQFF
TRBV19	TRBJ2-7	CASSIGSSYEQYF
TRBV18	TRBJ2-1	CASSPQKEGNEQFF
TRBV18	TRBJ2-3	CASSPLAGATDTQYF
TRBV29-1	TRBJ1-1	CSADPGHNTEAFF
TRBV27	TRBJ1-2	CASSPLAGVAGYTF
TRBV19	TRBJ1-2	CASMSSTNYGYTF
TRBV27	TRBJ2-5	CASSHRTVETQYF
TRBV5-5	TRBJ1-3	CASSLVGSSPGVLF
TRBV29-1	TRBJ2-6	CSVDIGPHGANVLTF
TRBV29-1	TRBJ2-1	CSVDPGTEQFF
TRBV30	TRBJ2-3	CAWSVRRSGDTQYF
TRBV6-1	TRBJ1-2	CASSAEGAGSGYTF
TRBV28	TRBJ2-3	CASSLYQITDTQYF
TRBV3-1	TRBJ1-5	CASSQDRASNQPQHF
TRBV7-2	TRBJ2-5	CASSAGLAGTQYF
TRBV6-5	TRBJ2-3	CASSQNTDTQYF
TRBV29-1	TRBJ2-1	CSVEDPRLRTSQFF
TRBV5-4	TRBJ1-1	CASSPRGSDNTEAFF
TRBV6-2/TRBV6-3	TRBJ2-2	CASREGQFTGELFF
TRBV11-3	TRBJ1-2	CASSLSSRGADGYTF
TRBV6-5	TRBJ2-2	CASTNRGELFF
TRBV11-3	TRBJ2-1	CASSRTSGSHNEQFF
TRBV5-1	TRBJ2-3	CASSDGQGHSTDTQYF